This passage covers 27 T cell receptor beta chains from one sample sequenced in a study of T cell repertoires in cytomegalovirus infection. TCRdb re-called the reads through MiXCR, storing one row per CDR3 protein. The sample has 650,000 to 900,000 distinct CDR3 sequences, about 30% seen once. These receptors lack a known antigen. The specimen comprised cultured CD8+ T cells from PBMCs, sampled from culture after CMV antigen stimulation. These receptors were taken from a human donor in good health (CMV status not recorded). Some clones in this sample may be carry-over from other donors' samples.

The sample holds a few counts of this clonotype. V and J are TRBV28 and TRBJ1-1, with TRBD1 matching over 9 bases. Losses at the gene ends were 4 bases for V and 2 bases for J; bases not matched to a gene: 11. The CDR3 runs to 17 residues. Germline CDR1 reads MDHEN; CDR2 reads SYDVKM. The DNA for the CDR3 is TGTGCCAGCAGTTCAACGACAGGGGGGATCTTAAACACTGAAGCTTTCTTT. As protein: CASSSTTGGILNTEAFF.

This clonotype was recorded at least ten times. CDR3: CASTHGEQGGYTF. CDR3 nucleotides: TGTGCCAGCACCCATGGGGAGCAGGGTGGCTACACCTTC. The chain recombines TRBV7-2 with TRBJ1-2, with a tentative D call TRBD1 (5 bases). The CDR3 loop spans 13 amino acids. Trimming took off 7 bases at V and 7 bases at J, with 16 bases between the two ends. CDR1 SGHTA and CDR2 FQGNSA come from the germline V gene.

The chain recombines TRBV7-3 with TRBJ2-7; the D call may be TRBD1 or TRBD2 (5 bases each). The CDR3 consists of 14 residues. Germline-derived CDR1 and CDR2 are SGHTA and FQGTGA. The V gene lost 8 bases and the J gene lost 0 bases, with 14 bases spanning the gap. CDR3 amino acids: CASQAAGSSYEQYF. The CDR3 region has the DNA TGTGCCAGCCAAGCGGCAGGGAGCTCCTACGAGCAGTACTTC.

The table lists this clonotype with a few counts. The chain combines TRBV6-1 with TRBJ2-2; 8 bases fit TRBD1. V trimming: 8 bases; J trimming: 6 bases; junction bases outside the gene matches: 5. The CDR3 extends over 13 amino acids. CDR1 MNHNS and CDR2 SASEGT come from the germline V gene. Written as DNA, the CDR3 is TGTGCCAGCTTCCTGACAGGGGCCGGGGAGCTGTTTTTT. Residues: CASFLTGAGELFF.

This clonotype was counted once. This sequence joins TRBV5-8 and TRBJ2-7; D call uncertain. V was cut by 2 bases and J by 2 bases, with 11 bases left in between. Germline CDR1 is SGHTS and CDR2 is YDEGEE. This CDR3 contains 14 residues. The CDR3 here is CASSFQLATYEQYF. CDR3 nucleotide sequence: TGTGCCAGCAGCTTTCAGTTGGCTACCTACGAGCAGTACTTC. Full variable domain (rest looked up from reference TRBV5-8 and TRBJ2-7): EAGVTQSPTHLIKTRGQQATLRCSPISGHTSVYWYQQALGLGLQFLLWYDEGEERNRGNFPPRFSGRQFPNYSSELNVNALELEDSALYLCASSFQLATYEQYFGPGTRLTVT.

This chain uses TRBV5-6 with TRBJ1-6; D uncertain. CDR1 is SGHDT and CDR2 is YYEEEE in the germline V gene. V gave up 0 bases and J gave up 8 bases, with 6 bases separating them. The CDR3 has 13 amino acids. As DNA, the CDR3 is TGTGCCAGCAGCTTGGGATCGGATTCACCCCTCCACTTT. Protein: CASSLGSDSPLHF.

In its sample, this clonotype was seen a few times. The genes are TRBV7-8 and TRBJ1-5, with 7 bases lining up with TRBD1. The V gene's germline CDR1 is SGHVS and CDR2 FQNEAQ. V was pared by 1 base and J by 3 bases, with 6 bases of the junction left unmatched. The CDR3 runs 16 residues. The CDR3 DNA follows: TGTGCCAGCAGCTTAGGGGTACAGGGGCTCAATCAGCCCCAGCATTTT. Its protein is CASSLGVQGLNQPQHF. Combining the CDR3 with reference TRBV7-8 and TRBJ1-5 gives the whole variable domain GAGVSQSPRYKVAKRGQDVALRCDPISGHVSLFWYQQALGQGPEFLTYFQNEAQLDKSGLPSDRFFAERPEGSVSTLKIQRTQQEDSAVYLCASSLGVQGLNQPQHFGDGTRLSIL.

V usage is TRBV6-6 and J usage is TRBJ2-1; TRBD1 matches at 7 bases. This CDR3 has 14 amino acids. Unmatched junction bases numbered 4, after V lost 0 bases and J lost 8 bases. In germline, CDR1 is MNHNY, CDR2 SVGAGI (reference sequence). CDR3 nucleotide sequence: TGTGCCAGCAGTTACTCGATAACAGGGGATGAGCAGTTCTTC. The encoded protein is CASSYSITGDEQFF.

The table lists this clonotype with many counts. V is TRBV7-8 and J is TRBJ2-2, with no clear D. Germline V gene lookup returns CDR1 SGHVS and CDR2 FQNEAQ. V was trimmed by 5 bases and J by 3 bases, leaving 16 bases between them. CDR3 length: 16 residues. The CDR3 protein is CASSPSVRVDTGELFF. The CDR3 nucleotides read TGTGCCAGCAGCCCCAGCGTTAGGGTTGACACCGGGGAGCTGTTTTTT.

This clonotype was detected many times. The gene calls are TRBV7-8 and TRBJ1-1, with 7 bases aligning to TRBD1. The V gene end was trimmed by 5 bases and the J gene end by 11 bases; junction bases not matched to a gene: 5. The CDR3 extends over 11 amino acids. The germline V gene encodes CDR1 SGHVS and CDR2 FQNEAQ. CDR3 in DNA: TGTGCCAGCAGCGACAGGGAGGTGGCTTTCTTT. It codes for CASSDREVAFF.

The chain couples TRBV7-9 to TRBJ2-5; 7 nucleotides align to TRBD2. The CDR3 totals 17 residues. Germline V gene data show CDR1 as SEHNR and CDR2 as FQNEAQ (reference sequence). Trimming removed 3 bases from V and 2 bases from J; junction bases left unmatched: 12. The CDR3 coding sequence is TGTGCCAGCAGCTTCCCTGAGCGGGATTCGGGTCAAGAGACCCAGTACTTC. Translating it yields CASSFPERDSGQETQYF. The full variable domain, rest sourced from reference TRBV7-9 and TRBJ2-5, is DTGVSQNPRHKITKRGQNVTFRCDPISEHNRLYWYRQTLGQGPEFLTYFQNEAQLEKSRLLSDRFSAERPKGSFSTLEIQRTEQGDSAMYLCASSFPERDSGQETQYFGPGTRLLVL.

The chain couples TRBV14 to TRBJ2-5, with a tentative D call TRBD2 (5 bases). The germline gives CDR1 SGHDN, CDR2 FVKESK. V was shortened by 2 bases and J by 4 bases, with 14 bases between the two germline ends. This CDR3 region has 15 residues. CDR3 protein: CASSQKRGMGETQYF. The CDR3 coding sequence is TGTGCCAGCAGCCAAAAGCGAGGGATGGGAGAGACCCAGTACTTC.

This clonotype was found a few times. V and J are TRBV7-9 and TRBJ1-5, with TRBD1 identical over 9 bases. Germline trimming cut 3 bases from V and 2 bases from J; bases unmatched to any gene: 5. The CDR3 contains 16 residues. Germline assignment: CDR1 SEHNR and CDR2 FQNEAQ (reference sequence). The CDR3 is CASSFTGGAGNQPQHF. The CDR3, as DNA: TGTGCCAGCAGCTTCACAGGGGGCGCCGGCAATCAGCCCCAGCATTTT. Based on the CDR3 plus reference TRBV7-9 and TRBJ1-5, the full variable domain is DTGVSQNPRHKITKRGQNVTFRCDPISEHNRLYWYRQTLGQGPEFLTYFQNEAQLEKSRLLSDRFSAERPKGSFSTLEIQRTEQGDSAMYLCASSFTGGAGNQPQHFGDGTRLSIL.

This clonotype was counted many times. The CDR3 protein is CASRKGQSGVETQYF. Written as DNA, the CDR3 is TGTGCCAGCAGGAAGGGCCAGTCGGGTGTGGAGACCCAGTACTTC. This chain connects TRBV12-3 or TRBV12-4 to TRBJ2-5; D call uncertain. There are 15 residues in the CDR3. Trimming removed 6 bases at V and 5 bases at J, with 19 bases between.

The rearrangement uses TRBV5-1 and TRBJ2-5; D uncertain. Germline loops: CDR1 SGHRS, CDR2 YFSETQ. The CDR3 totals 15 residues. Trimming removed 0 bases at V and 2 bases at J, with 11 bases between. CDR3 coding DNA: TGCGCCAGCAGCTTGGCGGTAGCTTTACAAGAGACCCAGTACTTC. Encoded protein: CASSLAVALQETQYF.

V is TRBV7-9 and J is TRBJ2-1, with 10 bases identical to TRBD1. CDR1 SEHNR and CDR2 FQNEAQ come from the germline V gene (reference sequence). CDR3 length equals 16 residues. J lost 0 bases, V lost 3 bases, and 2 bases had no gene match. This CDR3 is CASSFWTGGSYNEQFF. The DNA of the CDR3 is TGTGCCAGCAGCTTCTGGACAGGGGGCTCCTACAATGAGCAGTTCTTC.

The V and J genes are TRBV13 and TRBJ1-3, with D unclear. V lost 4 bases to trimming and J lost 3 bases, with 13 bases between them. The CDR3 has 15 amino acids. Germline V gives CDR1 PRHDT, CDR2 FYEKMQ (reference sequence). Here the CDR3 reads CASSSGWADGNTIYF. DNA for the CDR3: TGTGCCAGCAGCTCGGGTTGGGCTGATGGAAACACCATATATTTT.

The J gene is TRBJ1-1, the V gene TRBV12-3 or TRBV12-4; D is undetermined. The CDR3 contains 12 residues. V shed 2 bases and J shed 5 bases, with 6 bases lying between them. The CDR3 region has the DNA TGTGCCAGCAGTTTACAGAGGACTGAAGCTTTCTTT. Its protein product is CASSLQRTEAFF.

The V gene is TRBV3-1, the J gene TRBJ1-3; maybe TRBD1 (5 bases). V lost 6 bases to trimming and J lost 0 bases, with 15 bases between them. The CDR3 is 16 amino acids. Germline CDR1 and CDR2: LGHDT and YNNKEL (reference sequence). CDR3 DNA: TGTGCCAGCAGTTGGGGCCCTTCGAGCTCTGGAAACACCATATATTTT. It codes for CASSWGPSSSGNTIYF.

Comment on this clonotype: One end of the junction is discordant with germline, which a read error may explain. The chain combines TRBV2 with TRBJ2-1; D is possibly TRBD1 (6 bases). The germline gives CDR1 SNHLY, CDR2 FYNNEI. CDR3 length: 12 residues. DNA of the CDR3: TGTGCCAGCAGTGAGGGACACGATAATTGCGACTTC. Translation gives CASSEGHDNCDF.

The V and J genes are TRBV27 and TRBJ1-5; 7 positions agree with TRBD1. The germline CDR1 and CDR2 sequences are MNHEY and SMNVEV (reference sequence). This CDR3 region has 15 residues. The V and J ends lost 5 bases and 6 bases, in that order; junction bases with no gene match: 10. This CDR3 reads CASSPGGGGVQPQHF. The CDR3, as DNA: TGTGCCAGCAGTCCCGGCGGAGGGGGCGTTCAGCCCCAGCATTTT.

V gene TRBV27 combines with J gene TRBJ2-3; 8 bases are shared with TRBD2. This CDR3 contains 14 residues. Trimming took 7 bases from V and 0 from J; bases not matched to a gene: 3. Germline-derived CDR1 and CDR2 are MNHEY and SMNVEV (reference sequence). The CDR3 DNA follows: TGTGCCAGCATCCCGGGGGGGAGCACAGATACGCAGTATTTT. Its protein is CASIPGGSTDTQYF.

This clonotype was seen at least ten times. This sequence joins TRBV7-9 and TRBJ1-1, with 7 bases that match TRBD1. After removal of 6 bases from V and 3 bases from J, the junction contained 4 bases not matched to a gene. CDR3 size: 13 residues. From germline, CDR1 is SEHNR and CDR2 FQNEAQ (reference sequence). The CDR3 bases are TGTGCCAGCAGTTTCCAGGGGGACACTGAAGCTTTCTTT. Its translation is CASSFQGDTEAFF.

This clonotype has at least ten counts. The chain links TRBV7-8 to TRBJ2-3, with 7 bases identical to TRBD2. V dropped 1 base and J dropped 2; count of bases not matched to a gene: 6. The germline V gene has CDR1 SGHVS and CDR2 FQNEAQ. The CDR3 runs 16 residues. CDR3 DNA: TGTGCCAGCAGCTTAGATTCCAGCGGGGTCACAGATACGCAGTATTTT. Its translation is CASSLDSSGVTDTQYF.

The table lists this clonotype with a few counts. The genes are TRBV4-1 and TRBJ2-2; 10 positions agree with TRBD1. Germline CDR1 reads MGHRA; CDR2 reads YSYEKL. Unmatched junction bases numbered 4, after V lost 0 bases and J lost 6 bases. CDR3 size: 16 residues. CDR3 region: CASSQETGGAAGELFF. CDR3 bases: TGCGCCAGCAGCCAAGAGACAGGGGGCGCCGCCGGGGAGCTGTTTTTT.

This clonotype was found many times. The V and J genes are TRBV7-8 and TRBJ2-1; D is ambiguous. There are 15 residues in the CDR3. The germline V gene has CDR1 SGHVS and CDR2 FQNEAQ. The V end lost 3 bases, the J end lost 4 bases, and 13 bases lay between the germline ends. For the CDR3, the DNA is TGTGCCAGCAGCTTGAGAGGCCTCGATTACAATGAGCAGTTCTTC. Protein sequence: CASSLRGLDYNEQFF. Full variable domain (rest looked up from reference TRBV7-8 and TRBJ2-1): GAGVSQSPRYKVAKRGQDVALRCDPISGHVSLFWYQQALGQGPEFLTYFQNEAQLDKSGLPSDRFFAERPEGSVSTLKIQRTQQEDSAVYLCASSLRGLDYNEQFFGPGTRLTVL.

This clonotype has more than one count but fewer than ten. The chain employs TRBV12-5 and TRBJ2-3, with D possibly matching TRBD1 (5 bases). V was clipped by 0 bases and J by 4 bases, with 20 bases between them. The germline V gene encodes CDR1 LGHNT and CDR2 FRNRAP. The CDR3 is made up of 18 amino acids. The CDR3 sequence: CASGLVLEDGPRADTQYF. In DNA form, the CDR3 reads TGTGCTAGTGGTTTGGTCTTAGAGGACGGACCCAGGGCAGATACGCAGTATTTT.